Here is one TCR beta chain with its context. Its antigen is unidentified. This sample is drawn from a study of T cells in localized non-small cell lung cancer. Overall study findings and caveats: Across samples, adjacent lung featured a median roughly 50 of the top 100 tumor clones. Patients showing higher blood T cell density tended to see longer overall survival.

Trimming cost V 3 bases and J 0 bases, with 15 bases left between them. Germline CDR1 SGHDT, CDR2 YYEEEE. CDR3 length: 17 amino acids. The method was immunoSEQ multiplex PCR; TCRdb's version includes in-frame clones alone and lacks a portion of them. The repertoire includes 70,000 or so clones, approximately 84% of them detected once, and 1% to 1.5% sits in the top ten. The sequencing here drew on peripheral blood, taken before any cancer treatment. The receptor was isolated from an older female donor with stage I lung adenocarcinoma. V is TRBV5-6 and J is TRBJ1-4; D might be TRBD1 (5 bases). CDR3 DNA sequence: TGTGCCAGCAGCTCACCGAGCCAGGGCGCAACTAATGAAAAACTGTTTTTT. It specifies CASSSPSQGATNEKLFF.